This entry lists 7 T cell receptor beta chains sequenced from one sample in a study of blood T cell repertoires in COVID-19. The assay was immunoSEQ multiplex PCR, and TCRdb's table has in-frame clones only and misses some. This table has about 200,000 clones, roughly nine tenths appearing once. The material sequenced was peripheral blood. These receptors all stem from a woman aged 65 to 85 with acute or convalescent COVID-19.

V gene TRBV4-3 combines with J gene TRBJ1-5; no clear D gene. Germline CDR1 and CDR2: LGHNA and YSLEER. CDR3 length equals 14 residues. The V end was cut by 2 bases, the J end by 4 bases, with 9 bases between. This CDR3 is CASSQTSGNQPQHF. For the CDR3, the DNA is TGCGCCAGCAGCCAAACGTCGGGGAATCAGCCCCAGCATTTT.

V is TRBV12-3 or TRBV12-4 and J is TRBJ1-1; 7 nucleotides align to TRBD1. This CDR3 has 11 residues. V dropped 6 bases and J dropped 7; count of bases not matched to a gene: 2. This chain's CDR3 is CASRRTGEAFF. Here the CDR3 DNA reads TGTGCCAGCAGGAGGACAGGTGAAGCTTTCTTT.

The chain is built from TRBV11-2 and TRBJ1-4; D is unclear. Germline V gene lookup returns CDR1 SGHAT and CDR2 FQNNGV. V dropped 5 bases and J dropped 8 bases, with 15 bases sitting between them. This CDR3 has 14 residues. As DNA, the CDR3 is TGTGCCAGCAGCCTCGGGAGGGCCGAAGAAAAACTGTTTTTT. Its protein is CASSLGRAEEKLFF. Together with reference TRBV11-2 and TRBJ1-4, the CDR3 gives the full variable domain: EAGVAQSPRYKIIEKRQSVAFWCNPISGHATLYWYQQILGQGPKLLIQFQNNGVVDDSQLPKDRFSAERLKGVDSTLKIQPAKLEDSAVYLCASSLGRAEEKLFFGSGTQLSVL.

This chain connects TRBV11-3 to TRBJ2-3, with 12 bases aligning to TRBD2. Trimming cost V 3 bases and J 0 bases; bases outside gene matches: 13. Germline CDR1 reads SGHNT; CDR2 reads YENEEA. CDR3 length: 20 amino acids. CDR3 sequence (DNA): TGTGCCAGCAGCTTTGGACTAGCGGGAATTCCCTCTCCTAGCACAGATACGCAGTATTTT. Translating it yields CASSFGLAGIPSPSTDTQYF.

This clone is a singleton in its sample. The chain has TRBV5-1 and TRBJ1-4; D is possibly TRBD1 (6 bases). Trimming removed 4 bases at V and 8 bases at J, with 18 bases between. The CDR3 extends over 15 amino acids. The germline CDR1 and CDR2 sequences are SGHRS and YFSETQ. CDR3 loop: CASSRGGAIAEKLFF. As DNA, the CDR3 is TGCGCCAGCAGCAGAGGGGGGGCAATTGCCGAAAAACTGTTTTTT.

This chain joins TRBV15 and TRBJ1-5; 8 bases are shared with TRBD1. The length of the CDR3 is 16 residues. Trimming cost V 1 base and J 5 bases; bases outside gene matches: 7. Germline loops: CDR1 LNHNV, CDR2 YYDKDF (reference sequence). The CDR3 protein is CATSRALGTGDQPQHF. The DNA of the CDR3 is TGTGCCACCAGCAGAGCCCTTGGGACAGGAGATCAGCCCCAGCATTTT.

Only a few counts were recorded for this clone. The J gene is TRBJ1-5, the V gene TRBV6-5; tentative D call: TRBD1 (6 bases). V was clipped by 6 bases and J by 2 bases, with 14 bases between them. Germline V gene data show CDR1 as MNHEY and CDR2 as SVGAGI. The CDR3 has 15 residues. CDR3 loop: CASRPTGLGNQPQHF. CDR3 DNA: TGTGCCAGCAGGCCTACAGGGCTGGGCAATCAGCCCCAGCATTTT.